The sequence of this T cell receptor beta chain was determined in a study of T cell repertoires in cytomegalovirus infection. The overall study: CMV epitopes that were recently identified and HLA-C-restricted were used alongside well-studied HLA-B-restricted ones. It was the public TCR beta signatures that indicated both CMV infection and matching HLA type. The study's findings and limits: CMV carriers having the relevant HLA were flagged by cumulative public TCR beta family frequency.

Each CDR3 protein is one row after TCRdb ran MiXCR on the reads. The table shows about 770,000 distinct CDR3 sequences, with 29% occurring only once. About this clonotype: Its antigen is unknown.

The sample here was cultured CD8+ T cells from PBMCs, taken from culture after CMV antigen stimulation. This TCR derives from a human donor in good health (CMV status not recorded). Some clones in this sample may be carry-over from other donors' samples.

In DNA, the CDR3 is TGTGCCAGCAGTTCTTGGCGGGGGGTTGAGCAGTTCTTC. Amino acids: CASSSWRGVEQFF. The chain uses TRBV28 and TRBJ2-1; 8 bases are shared with TRBD2. Germline V gene data show CDR1 as MDHEN and CDR2 as SYDVKM. The CDR3 is 13 residues long. J lost 9 bases, V lost 4 bases, and 5 bases had no gene match.